The subject of this entry is one T cell receptor beta chain. The antigen it binds to is not known. Just one base apart from a much larger clone, this may be a read error. From a lookup of the germline V gene, CDR1 and CDR2 are SGDLS and YYNGEE. Including the terminal cysteine and phenylalanine, the CDR3 comprises 15 residues. This entry keeps only the CDR3 DNA: 45 bases, framed from base 1. Libraries were built with 5' RACE. The instrument was an Illumina HiSeq 2500. A second roughly 6 to 11 cycle PCR used a sample-barcoded 5' primer and a J-beta primer mix. A unique molecular identifier was introduced onto each TCR beta cDNA molecule by a template-switch 5' adaptor carrying 12 random nucleotides. Each sample yielded at least 2.5 million CDR3-containing paired-end reads. The Mint cDNA synthesis kit, primed by a TRBC-specific oligonucleotide, was used to synthesize first-strand cDNA from all RNA. Following uracil-DNA glycosylase treatment, a first 18-cycle PCR with universal primers M1SS and BC2_uni_R was performed on all cDNA. On the authors' methods: For normalization, 1 million high-quality reads were randomly selected from each sample, with every read carrying a distinct molecular identifier. Instead of being binned into consensus sequences, reads with shared molecular identifiers were discarded. MiTCR, run with a Q25 quality threshold and the strictest error-elimination algorithm, handled CDR3 identification, clonotype clustering and error correction. A nonparametric unseen species model with Euler transformation was used to estimate lower-bound total TCR beta diversity. TCRdb reran the public reads through fastp at Q25 and MiXCR, keeping productive beta chains. When rows share a CDR3 protein, they turn into one entry using the most common DNA and genes. Here the V and J calls rest on TCRdb's processing, not on the authors' analysis. The sample data list 650,000 or so distinct CDR3 sequences, and 52% of these were observed just once. The leading ten clones occupy roughly 13% of the sample.

Donors were a few dozen systemically healthy Caucasian individuals from Russia aged roughly 6 to 90 years. About 9.8 milliliters of peripheral blood were drawn from each donor into EDTA-treated Vacutainer tubes. Ficoll-Paque density-gradient centrifugation was used to isolate PBMCs, with at least 6 million obtained per sample. Trizol reagent was used to extract total RNA from PBMCs, with at least 5.5 micrograms per sample. Naive CD45RAhigh/CD27high T cell percentages were measured by flow cytometry on a PBMC aliquot from every donor. The sample originates from a study of blood T cells in healthy people across ages (dated by TCRdb to the mid-2010s). About the study as a whole: Template switching captured roughly one uniquely barcoded TCR beta cDNA molecule per two T cells in model experiments. The study measured age-related changes in TCR beta repertoire diversity using deep sequencing normalized with unique cDNA molecular identifiers. The donors were split into four age groups: young (average around 16 years), middle-aged (about 40), aged (over 55) and long-lived (approximately 80). Donors of different ages were randomly distributed across sequencing lanes to avoid experimental bias. Two additional independent replicas of 1 million unique cDNA reads from the same blood draw were analyzed for two donors (one aged 18 to 30 and one aged 80 or older). Results the study describes overall, beyond this receptor: Estimates of total diversity based on one million sequenced T cells were considered lower bounds and underestimates. Observed TCR beta diversity correlated strongly with the percentage of naive T cells measured by flow cytometry. The long-lived group showed more naive CD4+ T cells, fewer expanded clones and increased TCR diversity than the aged group, suggesting age selection. Since profiling was done on bulk unsorted PBMCs, naive and antigen-experienced compartments could not be conclusively compared. Because donor CMV infection status was unknown, age-related changes in expanded clonotypes were potentially confounded. Observed TCR beta diversity per million T cells fell roughly linearly with age, and a significant reduction was already apparent by age roughly 40.

The sequencing input was blood. The chain employs TRBV9 and TRBJ1-2; the D gene cannot be named for sure. The clonotype originates from a woman aged 80 or over in good health. The CDR3 protein is CAGSVEDETNYGYTF. The DNA sequence is as follows: TGTGCCGGCAGCGTAGAGGATGAGACTAACTATGGCTACACCTTC.